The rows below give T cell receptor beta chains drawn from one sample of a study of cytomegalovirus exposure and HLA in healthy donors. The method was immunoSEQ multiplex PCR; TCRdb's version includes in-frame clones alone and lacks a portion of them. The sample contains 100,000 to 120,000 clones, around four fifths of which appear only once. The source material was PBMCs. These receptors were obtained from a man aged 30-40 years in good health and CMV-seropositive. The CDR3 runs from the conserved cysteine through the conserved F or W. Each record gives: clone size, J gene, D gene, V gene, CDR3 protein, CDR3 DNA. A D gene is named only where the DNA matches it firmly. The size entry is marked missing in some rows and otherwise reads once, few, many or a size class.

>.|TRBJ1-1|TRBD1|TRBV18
CASSRDREGANTEAFF
TGTGCCAGCTCACGGGACAGGGAGGGGGCGAACACTGAAGCTTTCTTT
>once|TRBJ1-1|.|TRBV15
CATSRGIESTEAFF
TGTGCCACCAGCAGAGGAATTGAGAGCACTGAAGCTTTCTTT
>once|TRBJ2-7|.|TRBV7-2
CASSLVGGGAATYEQYF
TGTGCCAGCAGCTTAGTAGGTGGGGGGGCCGCGACCTACGAGCAGTACTTC
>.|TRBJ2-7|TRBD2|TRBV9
CASSVAYTGGSYEQYF
TGTGCCAGCAGCGTAGCTTATACGGGGGGCTCCTACGAGCAGTACTTC
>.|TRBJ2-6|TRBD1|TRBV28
CASRGTVASGANVLTF
TGTGCCAGCAGAGGGACAGTAGCCTCTGGGGCCAACGTCCTGACTTTC
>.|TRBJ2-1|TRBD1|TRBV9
CASSVSGGKSGEQFF
TGTGCCAGCAGCGTATCAGGGGGCAAATCTGGTGAGCAGTTCTTC
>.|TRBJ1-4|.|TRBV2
CASRKRDEKLFF
TGTGCCAGCAGGAAGAGGGATGAAAAACTGTTTTTT
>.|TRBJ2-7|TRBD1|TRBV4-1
CASSHPRDRGRSAYEQYF
TGCGCCAGCAGCCATCCACGGGACAGGGGCCGTTCAGCCTACGAGCAGTACTTC
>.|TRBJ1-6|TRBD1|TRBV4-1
CASSQDSLPTGRSHDSPLHF
TGCGCCAGCAGCCAAGATAGCCTACCGACAGGGAGGTCCCATGATTCACCCCTCCACTTT
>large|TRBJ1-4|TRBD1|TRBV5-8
CASSGGQLSGEKLFF
TGTGCCAGCAGCGGGGGACAGTTGAGTGGTGAAAAACTGTTTTTT
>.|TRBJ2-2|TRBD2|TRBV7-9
CASSLGEGNTGELFF
TGTGCCAGCAGCTTAGGGGAGGGGAACACCGGGGAGCTGTTTTTT
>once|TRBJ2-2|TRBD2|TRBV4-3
CASSQGAAGATNTGELFF
TGCGCCAGCAGCCAAGGGGCAGCGGGGGCGACGAACACCGGGGAGCTGTTTTTT
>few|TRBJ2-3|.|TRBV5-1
CASSEDTDTQYF
TGCGCCAGCAGCGAGGACACAGATACGCAGTATTTT